The 4 T cell receptor beta chains listed next were all sequenced from one sample in a study of neurological immune-mediated disorders. Each CDR3 protein is one row after TCRdb ran MiXCR on the 5' RACE reads. The sample shows 25,000 to 35,000 distinct CDR3 sequences, about an eighth of them seen only once. The specimen was PBMCs. The receptors here all came from a woman aged 55-69 years in good health.

This clonotype is deemed medium-sized (0.01 to 0.1%). In DNA form, the CDR3 reads TGTGCCAGCAGGCCACTACTTTTAGCGGCTAGCGGATACAATGAGCAGTTCTTC. This encodes CASRPLLLAASGYNEQFF. The V and J genes are TRBV12-3 or TRBV12-4 and TRBJ2-1, with TRBD2 identical over 7 bases. J lost 4 bases, V lost 6 bases, and 18 bases had no gene match. This CDR3 is built from 18 residues.

The chain employs TRBV7-3 and TRBJ2-1; 8 bases align to TRBD2. CDR1 is SGHTA, CDR2 FQGTGA, per germline. The CDR3 has 15 amino acids. The chain's CDR3 is CVRSPGTSSYNEQFF. CDR3 DNA: TGTGTCAGAAGCCCAGGGACTAGCTCCTACAATGAGCAGTTCTTC.

With respect to this clonotype: A much larger clone lies a single base off, so this may be a read error. The chain employs TRBV7-3 and TRBJ2-2; unclear D gene. V lost 5 bases to trimming and J lost 6 bases, with 13 bases between them. Germline V gene sequence: CDR1 SGHTA, CDR2 FQGTGA. The CDR3 length is 14 residues. DNA of the CDR3: TGTGCCAGCAGCCCTGCAGCGCACGCCGGGGAGCTGTTTTTT. Its translation is CASSPAAHAGELFF. Full variable domain (remainder filled in from reference TRBV7-3 and TRBJ2-2): GAGVSQTPSNKVTEKGKYVELRCDPISGHTALYWYRQSLGQGPEFLIYFQGTGAADDSGLPNDRFFAVRPEGSVSTLKIQRTERGDSAVYLCASSPAAHAGELFFGEGSRLTVL.

This clonotype was observed at least ten times. This chain uses TRBV10-2 with TRBJ2-2, with D possibly called TRBD1 or TRBD2 (5 bases each). Trimming cost V 4 bases and J 3 bases, with 15 bases left between them. CDR1 and CDR2 (germline): WSHSY, SAAADI. CDR3 size: 16 residues. The CDR3, as DNA: TGCGCCAGCAGTGTGGCAGGGAGATCGGACACCGGGGAGCTGTTTTTT. This gives the protein CASSVAGRSDTGELFF.